Sequencing of this T cell receptor (beta chain) was carried out in a study of cytomegalovirus exposure and HLA in healthy donors. Regarding the study as a whole: Later analysis associated a missense DCLRE1C variant with TCR beta V- and J-gene trimming.

The CDR3 has 17 residues. The germline V gene encodes CDR1 WSHSY and CDR2 SAAADI. The ends lost 7 bases at V and 0 bases at J; junction bases unmatched: 5. As regards this clone: Its antigen remains unknown.

Use of 60 Vbeta and 13 Jbeta primers characterized the PCR. The data were produced by immunoSEQ multiplex PCR, yet TCRdb's version contains in-frame clones alone and is incomplete. The repertoire holds some 130,000 clones, 70% to 85% seen once, with about 6.8% in the top ten. The chain recombines TRBV10-2 with TRBJ2-1, with 14 bases lining up with TRBD2. The source is a man in his forties or fifties in good health and CMV-seropositive. Sequencing used PBMCs. CDR3 bases: TGCGCCAGCAAGGGACTAGCGGGAGTCAGCTCCTACAATGAGCAGTTCTTC. This translates into CASKGLAGVSSYNEQFF.